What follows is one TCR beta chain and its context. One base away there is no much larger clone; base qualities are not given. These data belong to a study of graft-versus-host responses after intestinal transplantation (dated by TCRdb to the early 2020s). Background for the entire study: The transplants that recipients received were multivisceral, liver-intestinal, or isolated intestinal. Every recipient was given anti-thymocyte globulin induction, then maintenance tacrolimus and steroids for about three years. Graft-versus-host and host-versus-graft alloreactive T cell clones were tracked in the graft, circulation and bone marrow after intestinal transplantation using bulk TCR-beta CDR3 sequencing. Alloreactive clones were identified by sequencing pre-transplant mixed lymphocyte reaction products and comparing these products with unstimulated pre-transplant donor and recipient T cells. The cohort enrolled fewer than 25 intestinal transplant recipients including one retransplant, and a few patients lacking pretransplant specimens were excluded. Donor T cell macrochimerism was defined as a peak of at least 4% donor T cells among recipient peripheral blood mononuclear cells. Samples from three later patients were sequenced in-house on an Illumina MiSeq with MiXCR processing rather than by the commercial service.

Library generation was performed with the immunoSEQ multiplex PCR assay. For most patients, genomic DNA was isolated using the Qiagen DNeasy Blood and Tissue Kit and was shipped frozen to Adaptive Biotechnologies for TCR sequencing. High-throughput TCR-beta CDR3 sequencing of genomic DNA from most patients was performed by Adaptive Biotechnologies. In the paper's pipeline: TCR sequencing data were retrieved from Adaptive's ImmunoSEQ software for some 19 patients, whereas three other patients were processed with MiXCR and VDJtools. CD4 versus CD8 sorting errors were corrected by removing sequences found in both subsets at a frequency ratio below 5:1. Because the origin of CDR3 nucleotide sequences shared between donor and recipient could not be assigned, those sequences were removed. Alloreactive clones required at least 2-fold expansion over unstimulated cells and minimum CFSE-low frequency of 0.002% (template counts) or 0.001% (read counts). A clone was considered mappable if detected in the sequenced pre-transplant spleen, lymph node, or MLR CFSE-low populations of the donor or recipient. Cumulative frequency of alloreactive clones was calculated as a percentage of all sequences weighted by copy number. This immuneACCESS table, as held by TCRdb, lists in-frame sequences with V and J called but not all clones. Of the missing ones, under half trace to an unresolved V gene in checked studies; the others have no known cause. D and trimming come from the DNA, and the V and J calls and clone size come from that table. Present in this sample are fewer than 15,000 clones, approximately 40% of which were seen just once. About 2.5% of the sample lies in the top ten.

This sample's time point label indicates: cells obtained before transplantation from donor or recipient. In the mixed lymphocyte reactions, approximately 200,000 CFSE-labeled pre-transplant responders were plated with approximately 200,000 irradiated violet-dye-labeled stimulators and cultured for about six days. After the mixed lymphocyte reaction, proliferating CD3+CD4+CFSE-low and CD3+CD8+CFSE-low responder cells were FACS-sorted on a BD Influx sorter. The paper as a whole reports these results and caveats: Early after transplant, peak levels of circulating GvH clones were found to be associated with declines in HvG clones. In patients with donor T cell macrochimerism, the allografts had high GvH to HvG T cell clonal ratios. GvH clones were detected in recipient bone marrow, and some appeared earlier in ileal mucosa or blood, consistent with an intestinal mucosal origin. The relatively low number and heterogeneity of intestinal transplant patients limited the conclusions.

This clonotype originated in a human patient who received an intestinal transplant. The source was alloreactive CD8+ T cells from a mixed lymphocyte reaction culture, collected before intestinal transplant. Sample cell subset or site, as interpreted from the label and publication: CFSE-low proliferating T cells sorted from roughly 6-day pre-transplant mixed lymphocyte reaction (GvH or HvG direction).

The base sequence is TGTGCCAGTAGTGGGAGGACAGGCCGCCGGGAGACCCAGTACTTC. Its protein reads: CASSGRTGRRETQYF. This receptor chain uses TRBV19 and TRBJ2-5; a weak D assignment points to TRBD1 (7 bases agree). From the cysteine through the phenylalanine, the CDR3 covers 15 amino acids. Left in the record is the CDR3 DNA by itself, 45 bases read in frame from the first base. CDR1 and CDR2 were assigned from the germline V gene (reference sequence) as LNHDA and SQIVND. The V and J ends are trimmed by 5 bases and 5 bases, leaving 18 bases between them. Reference TRBV19 and TRBJ2-5 proteins supply the regions before and after the CDR3; the full variable domain is: DGGITQSPKYLFRKEGQNVTLSCEQNLNHDAMYWYRQDPGQGLRLIYYSQIVNDFQKGDIAEGYSVSREKKESFPLTVTSAQKNPTAFYLCASSGRTGRRETQYFGPGTRLLVL.